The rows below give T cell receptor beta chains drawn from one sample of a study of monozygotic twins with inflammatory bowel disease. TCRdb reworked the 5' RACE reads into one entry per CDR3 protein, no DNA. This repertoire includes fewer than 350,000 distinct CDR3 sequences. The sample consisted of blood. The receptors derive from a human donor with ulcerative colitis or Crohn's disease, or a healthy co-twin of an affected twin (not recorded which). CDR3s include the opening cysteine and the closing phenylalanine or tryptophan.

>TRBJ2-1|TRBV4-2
CASSRLSGAGNEQFF
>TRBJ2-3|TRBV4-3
CASSQARGSYTDTQYF
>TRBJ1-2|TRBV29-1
CSVEESEVDYGYTF
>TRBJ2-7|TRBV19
CASSDERGQKTYEQYF
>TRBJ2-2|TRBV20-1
CSAQVTGTGELFF
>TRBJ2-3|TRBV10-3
CVISEPTSLGTDTQYF
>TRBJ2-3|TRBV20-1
CSARVGVGASTDTQYF
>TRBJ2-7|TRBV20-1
CSAVGQSYEQYF
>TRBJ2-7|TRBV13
CASSSPRAYEQYF
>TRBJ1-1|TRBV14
CASSQGPIWADLNTEAFF